These 24 T cell receptor beta chains were all obtained from the same sample, sequenced in a study of blood T cell repertoires in COVID-19 (TCRdb year 2020). The library was made by the immunoSEQ multiplex PCR assay. Imported from immuneACCESS, the table was reduced by TCRdb to in-frame sequences with V and J called. These copies leave out some clones; in studies compared against another copy, an unresolved V gene accounts for under half, and the cause of the remainder is not known. This sample holds under 45,000 clones; roughly 80% were observed only once. Under 30% of the sample belongs to the ten largest clones. The sequencing input was peripheral blood. Receptor source: a woman between 70 and 85 years old with acute or convalescent COVID-19.

In its sample, this clone was seen a few times. This chain uses TRBV14 with TRBJ1-2; no clear D. The CDR3 spans 14 residues. Trimming took off 0 bases at V and 2 bases at J, with 7 bases between the two ends. CDR1 and CDR2 from the germline V gene are SGHDN and FVKESK. The DNA for the CDR3 is TGTGCCAGCAGCCAAGACGGGAGGAACTATGGCTACACCTTC. Encoded protein: CASSQDGRNYGYTF.

This chain uses TRBV6-5 with TRBJ2-6; D gene unclear. Germline V gene sequence: CDR1 MNHEY, CDR2 SVGAGI. With 6 bases removed from V and 0 bases from J, the gap between germline ends came to 9 bases. The CDR3 has 15 amino acids. CDR3 sequence reads: CASRPTISGANVLTF. For the CDR3, the DNA is TGTGCCAGCAGACCCACTATCTCTGGGGCCAACGTCCTGACTTTC.

This clone has a single count. The chain carries TRBV19 and TRBJ2-1; unclear D gene. The CDR3 spans 15 residues. V lost 6 bases, J lost 1 base, and 13 bases lay in between. The V gene's germline CDR1 is LNHDA and CDR2 SQIVND (reference sequence). In nucleotides, the CDR3 is TGTGCCAGTAGATTATGGGCCGCTTCCTACAATGAGCAGTTCTTC. The encoded protein is CASRLWAASYNEQFF.

This clone showed up many times. J is TRBJ1-6 and V is TRBV18, with 8 bases matching TRBD1. The CDR3 totals 18 residues. Germline-derived CDR1 and CDR2 are KGHSH and LQKENI. With 5 bases clipped from V and 2 bases from J, the junction kept 11 bases outside the gene matches. The DNA for the CDR3 is TGTGCCAGCTCAGGGCAGGGACAGGACCGGACCTATAATTCACCCCTCCACTTT. Translating it yields CASSGQGQDRTYNSPLHF. Full variable domain (rest looked up from reference TRBV18 and TRBJ1-6): NAGVMQNPRHLVRRRGQEARLRCSPMKGHSHVYWYRQLPEEGLKFMVYLQKENIIDESGMPKERFSAEFPKEGPSILRIQQVVRGDSAAYFCASSGQGQDRTYNSPLHFGNGTRLTVT.

This clone was seen more than once but under ten times. The chain has TRBV7-2 and TRBJ2-3; maybe TRBD1 (5 bases). From germline, CDR1 is SGHTA and CDR2 FQGNSA. The CDR3 extends over 16 amino acids. The V end was cut by 2 bases, the J end by 0 bases, with 12 bases between. The CDR3 spells CASSLKGVPSTDTQYF. The CDR3 coding sequence is TGTGCCAGCAGCTTAAAAGGGGTTCCTAGCACAGATACGCAGTATTTT. Full variable domain (outside the CDR3, taken from reference TRBV7-2 and TRBJ2-3): GAGVSQSPSNKVTEKGKDVELRCDPISGHTALYWYRQSLGQGLEFLIYFQGNSAPDKSGLPSDRFSAERTGGSVSTLTIQRTQQEDSAVYLCASSLKGVPSTDTQYFGPGTRLTVL.

The chain joins TRBV30 to TRBJ2-7; TRBD1 might be the D (6 bases). The V gene's germline CDR1 is GTSNPN and CDR2 SVGIG (reference sequence). V lost 0 bases and J 9 bases, leaving 15 bases between the germline ends. CDR3 length equals 13 residues. The CDR3 protein is CAWSVQGPSGQYF. CDR3 DNA sequence: TGTGCCTGGAGTGTACAGGGCCCTTCCGGGCAGTACTTC.

The rearrangement uses TRBV18 and TRBJ1-1; no clear D. CDR3 length: 14 residues. V shed 5 bases and J shed 1 base, with 11 bases lying between them. The V gene's germline CDR1 is KGHSH and CDR2 LQKENI. The CDR3: CASSGLTANTEAFF. The CDR3 DNA reads TGTGCCAGCTCAGGCCTTACAGCGAACACTGAAGCTTTCTTT.

CDR3 protein: CASRTQGARSPLHF. DNA of the CDR3: TGTGCCAGCAGGACTCAGGGGGCTCGATCACCCCTCCACTTT. The V call is TRBV11-2, the J call TRBJ1-6; TRBD1 matches 8 bases. CDR1 SGHAT and CDR2 FQNNGV come from the germline V gene. The CDR3 runs to 14 residues. The J segment lost 10 bases and the V segment lost 6 bases, leaving 8 bases of the junction unmatched.

This sequence joins TRBV19 and TRBJ1-2; 9 bases agree with TRBD1. Germline V gene data show CDR1 as LNHDA and CDR2 as SQIVND (reference sequence). The length of the CDR3 is 15 residues. The junction had 10 bases not matched to a gene; V was cut back by 9 bases and J by 2 bases. The CDR3 nucleotides are TGTGCCAGCTTCGGACAGGGGTTGATCAACTATGGCTACACCTTC. It encodes CASFGQGLINYGYTF.

J is TRBJ2-7 and V is TRBV28; 10 bases agree with TRBD1. J lost 2 bases, V lost 5 bases, and 6 bases had no gene match. Looked up from germline, CDR1 is MDHEN and CDR2 is SYDVKM. The CDR3 totals 15 residues. CDR3 protein: CASSEPGQGAYEQYF. DNA of the CDR3: TGTGCCAGCAGTGAACCCGGACAGGGGGCCTACGAGCAGTACTTC.

Concerning this clone itself: The sample carries other DNA sequences with the same CDR3. This chain connects TRBV12-3 or TRBV12-4 to TRBJ2-5; D is undetermined. This CDR3 is built from 13 residues. V was trimmed by 3 bases and J by 2 bases, leaving 7 bases between them. CDR3 nucleotide sequence: TGTGCCAGCAGTTTTAGCTTACAAGAGACCCAGTACTTC. This translates into CASSFSLQETQYF.

This rearrangement joins TRBV19 to TRBJ1-1, with 8 positions matching TRBD1. This CDR3 contains 14 residues. CDR1 is LNHDA and CDR2 is SQIVND in the germline V gene (reference sequence). Trimming at V came to 4 bases and at J to 0 bases, leaving 1 base not matched to a gene. The CDR3 DNA is TGTGCCAGTAGTAAGGGACAGGTGAACACTGAAGCTTTCTTT. It yields the protein CASSKGQVNTEAFF.

This clone was found a few times. The V gene is TRBV10-3, the J gene TRBJ1-2; D is uncertain. The CDR3 length is 13 residues. Looked up from germline, CDR1 is ENHRY and CDR2 is SYGVKD. V was trimmed by 2 bases and J by 0 bases, leaving 4 bases between them. The CDR3 protein is CAISETANYGYTF. In nucleotides, the CDR3 is TGTGCCATCAGTGAGACAGCTAACTATGGCTACACCTTC.

This chain connects TRBV29-1 to TRBJ1-1; the match to TRBD1 covers 10 bases. Trimming at V came to 3 bases and at J to 6 bases, leaving 4 bases not matched to a gene. Germline V CDR1 and CDR2: SQVTM, ANQGSEA. The CDR3 spans 13 residues. DNA of the CDR3: TGCAGCGTTGATAAAGGGACAGGGGCTGAAGCTTTCTTT. It codes for CSVDKGTGAEAFF.

V and J are TRBV7-9 and TRBJ1-3; D is unclear. V gave up 5 bases and J gave up 8 bases, with 22 bases separating them. CDR1 and CDR2 from the germline V gene are SEHNR and FQNEAQ (reference sequence). The CDR3 sequence is 16 residues long. CDR3 in DNA: TGTGCCAGCAGCCCCCCCGGAACCATACGGAGAGACACCATATATTTT. Protein sequence: CASSPPGTIRRDTIYF.

CDR3 nucleotides: TGTGCCAGCAGCCCCACCAGGTCCGGAAACATTCAGTACTTC. It encodes CASSPTRSGNIQYF. V is TRBV5-4 and J is TRBJ2-4; D unresolved. Trimming cost V 4 bases and J 6 bases, with 14 bases left between them. The CDR3 is 14 amino acids. Per the germline V gene, CDR1 is SGHNT and CDR2 is YYREEE (reference sequence).

The V and J genes are TRBV10-3 and TRBJ2-7, with 7 positions matching TRBD1. Looked up from germline, CDR1 is ENHRY and CDR2 is SYGVKD. Germline trimming cut 6 bases from V and 3 bases from J; bases unmatched to any gene: 5. The CDR3 spans 13 residues. The DNA of the CDR3 is TGTGCCATCAGACGACAGGGTAACTACGAGCAGTACTTC. Its translation is CAIRRQGNYEQYF.

This rearrangement joins TRBV4-2 to TRBJ2-7; 7 bases match TRBD2. V dropped 0 bases and J dropped 3; count of bases not matched to a gene: 8. The CDR3 is 16 amino acids. Germline CDR1 is LGHNA and CDR2 is YNFKEQ. CDR3 DNA: TGTGCCAGCAGCCAAGACAGGACTAGTGCCCTCTACGAGCAGTACTTC. It specifies CASSQDRTSALYEQYF.

This chain links TRBV6-5 with TRBJ1-1; tentatively, D is TRBD1 (6 bases). V shed 6 bases and J shed 2 bases, with 10 bases lying between them. Germline V gene sequence: CDR1 MNHEY, CDR2 SVGAGI. CDR3 length equals 13 residues. The chain's CDR3 is CASSKTGNTEAFF. The CDR3 nucleotides read TGTGCCAGCAGCAAGACAGGAAACACTGAAGCTTTCTTT.

The J gene is TRBJ2-1, the V gene TRBV10-1, with TRBD1 matching 10 bases. The J segment lost 12 bases and the V segment lost 5 bases, leaving 10 bases of the junction unmatched. The CDR3 has 14 amino acids. Germline CDR1 and CDR2: WNHNN and SYGVQD (reference sequence). The CDR3 reads CASSSQGQGLMQFF. The CDR3 DNA reads as TGCGCCAGCAGTTCCCAGGGACAGGGGCTAATGCAGTTCTTC.

This clone was counted many times. The chain uses TRBV10-1 and TRBJ2-3, with 10 positions matching TRBD2. The CDR3 has 19 residues. The germline CDR1 and CDR2 sequences are WNHNN and SYGVQD (reference sequence). The V and J ends lost 3 bases and 2 bases, in that order; junction bases with no gene match: 14. The CDR3: CASSEAGLAREGSTDTQYF. CDR3 nucleotide sequence: TGCGCCAGCAGTGAAGCGGGACTAGCGAGGGAGGGATCCACAGATACGCAGTATTTT.

This chain joins TRBV18 and TRBJ2-2, with D possibly TRBD1 on 7 matching bases. Germline V lookup: CDR1 KGHSH, CDR2 LQKENI. V shed 3 bases and J shed 0 bases, with 11 bases lying between them. CDR3 length equals 16 residues. The CDR3 nucleotides read TGTGCCAGCTCACCCGGCGGGACAGCGAACACCGGGGAGCTGTTTTTT. It yields the protein CASSPGGTANTGELFF.

This clone has a handful of counts. The chain is built from TRBV3-1 (or the pseudogene TRBV3-2) and TRBJ2-7; a possible D gene is TRBD1 (5 bases). V gave up 4 bases and J gave up 5 bases, with 12 bases separating them. Germline V gene data show CDR1 as LGHDT and CDR2 as YNNKEL (reference sequence). This CDR3 region has 13 residues. The chain's CDR3 is CASSPAGPNEQYF. CDR3 nucleotides: TGTGCCAGCAGCCCGGCAGGGCCCAACGAGCAGTACTTC.

J is TRBJ2-1 and V is TRBV6-6; 9 nucleotides align to TRBD2. V dropped 7 bases and J dropped 3; count of bases not matched to a gene: 7. Germline V lookup: CDR1 MNHNY, CDR2 SVGAGI (reference sequence). The CDR3 is 15 amino acids. The CDR3 DNA sequence: TGTGCCAGCATCACTGGGACTAGCAGCTACAATGAGCAGTTCTTC. This encodes CASITGTSSYNEQFF.